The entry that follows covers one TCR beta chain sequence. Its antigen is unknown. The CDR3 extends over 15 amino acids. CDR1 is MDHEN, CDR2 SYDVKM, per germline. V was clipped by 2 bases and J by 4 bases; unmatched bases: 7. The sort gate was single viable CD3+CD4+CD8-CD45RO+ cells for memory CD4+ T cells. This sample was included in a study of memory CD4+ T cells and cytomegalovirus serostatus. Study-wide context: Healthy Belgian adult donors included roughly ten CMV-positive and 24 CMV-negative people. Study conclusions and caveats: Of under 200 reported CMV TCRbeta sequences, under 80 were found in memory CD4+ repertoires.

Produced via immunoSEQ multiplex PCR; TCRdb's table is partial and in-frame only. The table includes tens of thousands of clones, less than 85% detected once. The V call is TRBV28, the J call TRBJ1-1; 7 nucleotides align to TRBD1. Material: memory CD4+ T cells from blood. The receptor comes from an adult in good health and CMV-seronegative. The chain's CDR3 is CASSLGGNRGTEAFF. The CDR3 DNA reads TGTGCCAGCAGTTTAGGTGGGAACAGGGGCACTGAAGCTTTCTTT.